These T cell receptor beta chains were read from a single sample in a study of T cells after yellow fever vaccination. In TCRdb, the 5' RACE reads were re-called with MiXCR into one record per CDR3 protein. Of a few hundred thousand distinct CDR3 sequences listed, about 12% are singletons. Specimen: CD4+ T cells sorted from PBMCs, collected 15 days after the yellow fever booster vaccination. These receptors all stem from a man aged 18 to 29 who received the YFV17D yellow fever vaccine. Each CDR3 is given with its conserved first and last residue.

j_gene: TRBJ2-7; v_gene: TRBV4-3; CDR3aa: CASSQDSGARQYF
j_gene: TRBJ2-7; v_gene: TRBV2; CDR3aa: CASSTGTLDGQYF
j_gene: TRBJ1-1; v_gene: TRBV5-1; CDR3aa: CASSRGDRGTEAFF
j_gene: TRBJ2-7; v_gene: TRBV7-2; CDR3aa: CASSRVLAGATPYEQYF
j_gene: TRBJ2-3; v_gene: TRBV29-1; CDR3aa: CSVPRGGLSTDTQYF
j_gene: TRBJ1-5; v_gene: TRBV25-1; CDR3aa: CASTPSGGQPQHF
j_gene: TRBJ2-3; v_gene: TRBV10-3; CDR3aa: CAITSGSSTDTQYF
j_gene: TRBJ2-3; v_gene: TRBV7-9; CDR3aa: CASSPYRLAGTDTQYF
j_gene: TRBJ2-6; v_gene: TRBV19; CDR3aa: CASSRQGPSGANVLTF
j_gene: TRBJ1-6; v_gene: TRBV18; CDR3aa: CASSPGTDNNSPLHF
j_gene: TRBJ1-5; v_gene: TRBV7-9; CDR3aa: CASSFDGNQPQHF
j_gene: TRBJ1-2; v_gene: TRBV27; CDR3aa: CASWTGGAGNYGYTF
j_gene: TRBJ2-1; v_gene: TRBV6-1; CDR3aa: CASSKSQGFSSYNEQFF
j_gene: TRBJ2-5; v_gene: TRBV5-5; CDR3aa: CASSFDRPGETQYF
j_gene: TRBJ1-2; v_gene: TRBV6-5; CDR3aa: CASGPPDRLGGYTF
j_gene: TRBJ1-2; v_gene: TRBV11-2; CDR3aa: CASSRQDYGYTF
j_gene: TRBJ2-1; v_gene: TRBV5-1; CDR3aa: CASSAGTEYFNEQFF
j_gene: TRBJ2-1; v_gene: TRBV4-2; CDR3aa: CASSLRGRGRFF
j_gene: TRBJ1-4; v_gene: TRBV3-1; CDR3aa: CASSQGSKGEKLFF
j_gene: TRBJ2-1; v_gene: TRBV12-3/TRBV12-4; CDR3aa: CASSLNRWDEQFF
j_gene: TRBJ2-7; v_gene: TRBV20-1; CDR3aa: CSARGTGVTRQYF
j_gene: TRBJ1-2; v_gene: TRBV5-4; CDR3aa: CASSPPGKSYGYTF
j_gene: TRBJ1-1; v_gene: TRBV4-1; CDR3aa: CASSPTGTGSNTEAFF
j_gene: TRBJ1-2; v_gene: TRBV30; CDR3aa: CAWSADRSYGYTF
j_gene: TRBJ2-3; v_gene: TRBV6-5; CDR3aa: CASRDKAGTSTDTQYF
j_gene: TRBJ2-3; v_gene: TRBV4-3; CDR3aa: CASSQDLGAQSTQYF
j_gene: TRBJ2-5; v_gene: TRBV4-1; CDR3aa: CASSPRLAGAQETQYF
j_gene: TRBJ1-2; v_gene: TRBV6-2/TRBV6-3; CDR3aa: CASSWVRGSYGYTF